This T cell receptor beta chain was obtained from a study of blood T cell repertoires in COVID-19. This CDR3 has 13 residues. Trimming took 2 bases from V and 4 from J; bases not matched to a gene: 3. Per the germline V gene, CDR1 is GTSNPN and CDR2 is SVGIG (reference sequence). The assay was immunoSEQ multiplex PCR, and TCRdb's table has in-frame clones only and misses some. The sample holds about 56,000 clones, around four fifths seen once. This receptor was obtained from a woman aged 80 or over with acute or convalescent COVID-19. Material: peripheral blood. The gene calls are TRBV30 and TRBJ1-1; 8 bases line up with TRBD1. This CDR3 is CAWSSDRGTEAFF. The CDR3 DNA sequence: TGTGCCTGGAGTTCCGACAGGGGCACTGAAGCTTTCTTT.